This paragraph reports one T cell receptor (beta chain). Its specificity is unknown. The CDR3 goes on 3 residues after the read ends, and that part is filled in from the germline J gene. This specimen belongs to a study of T cells in women clearing cervical HPV infection. Study-level results: Richness differences could reflect unmeasured T-cell content per sample.

This CDR3 region has 11 residues. Trimming cost V 7 bases and J 4 bases, with 8 bases left between them. CDR1 and CDR2 (germline): SNHLY, FYNNEI. HPV was found by MY09/MY11 PCR and dot-blot genotyping. Data came from immunoSEQ multiplex PCR; TCRdb stores just in-frame clones and leaves some out. The sample includes about 20,000 clones. The chain has TRBV2 and TRBJ2-7; D not certain. The sample was blood buffy coat. The source of this sequence is a woman between 18 and 70 years old with a cervical HPV16 infection that either progressed to CIN3+ or cleared (not recorded which). The covered CDR3 bases are TGTGCCAGCAAAGCCCAATACGAG. It specifies CASKAQYE. The full CDR3 is CASKAQYEQYF. Drawing the rest from reference TRBV2 and TRBJ2-7, the complete variable domain is EPEVTQTPSHQVTQMGQEVILRCVPISNHLYFYWYRQILGQKVEFLVSFYNNEISEKSEIFDDQFSVERPDGSNFTLKIRSTKLEDSAMYFCASKAQYEQYFGPGTRLTVT.